This T cell receptor (beta chain) was sequenced in a study of T cell responses to AZD1222 COVID-19 vaccine. Study results and limitations: Within unmutated variant regions lay the reported targets of nearly half of spike-specific TCRs. At study baseline, merely roughly 6 AZD1222 recipients were seropositive. Clonal diversity was possibly underestimated, and white British individuals and females predominated among donors.

The CDR3 contains 13 residues. With 0 bases removed from V and 15 bases from J, the gap between germline ends came to 15 bases. CDR1 is MNHEY and CDR2 is SVGAGI in the germline V gene. The table came from immunoSEQ multiplex PCR; TCRdb's copy has only in-frame clones and leaves some out. Among about 140,000 clones listed, about 90% were seen once. On this clone itself: Its specificity is not known.

The gene calls are TRBV6-5 and TRBJ2-4; D is perhaps TRBD2 (6 bases). This clonotype originated in an adult who received the AZD1222 COVID-19 vaccine. The sample consisted of peripheral blood, taken 28 days after the second AZD1222 dose. CDR3 protein: CASSYSGTRPLYF. The CDR3 nucleotides read TGTGCCAGCAGTTACTCAGGGACTCGCCCGCTGTACTTC.